These T cell receptor beta chains were read from a single sample in a study of T cells after posttransplantation cyclophosphamide. Sequencing used immunoSEQ multiplex PCR; TCRdb keeps in-frame clones, though not all of them. Seen here are roughly 6,400 clones, approximately 82% observed once, and the top ten hold less than 35%. Sample: CD8+ T cells sorted from PBMCs, taken roughly 190 weeks after allogeneic stem cell transplant with posttransplant cyclophosphamide. These receptors all come from a female patient between 50 and 59 years old who received an allogeneic stem cell transplant from a related donor, was CMV-positive, and had no GVHD. Some T cells may be the graft donor's. The CDR3 runs from the conserved cysteine through the conserved F or W. D genes are given only for firm matches. Clone size is not always given. Where it is, it says once, few, many or a class for expanded clones.

>NA|NA|TRBJ2-7|TRBV10-2|13
TGCGCCAGCAGTGTACAGGTTACCTACGAGCAGTACTTC
CASSVQVTYEQYF
>NA|NA|TRBJ1-4|TRBV7-9|16
TGTGCCAGCAGCCCAGTCAGGGCACGACCTTATGAAAAACTGTTTTTT
CASSPVRARPYEKLFF
>NA|NA|TRBJ1-3|TRBV9|19
TGTGCCAGCAGCGTCCAACCATACTCCATGACCGGGACAGGAAACACCATATATTTT
CASSVQPYSMTGTGNTIYF
>NA|TRBD1|TRBJ2-7|TRBV7-8|16
TGTGCCAGCATCCTCTCCGGACAGGGCACCCTCTACGAGCAGTACTTC
CASILSGQGTLYEQYF
>NA|NA|TRBJ2-7|TRBV18|15
TGTGCCAGCTCACCACGGGGGGAGTCGACCTACGAGCAGTACTTC
CASSPRGESTYEQYF
>NA|NA|TRBJ1-3|TRBV29-1|14
TGCAGCGTTTGTGAGGGAGAATTTGGAAACACCATATATTTT
CSVCEGEFGNTIYF
>NA|NA|TRBJ2-7|TRBV10-2|13
TGCGCCAGCAGTGTCCCTAGCTCCTACGAGCAGTACTTC
CASSVPSSYEQYF
>few|TRBD2|TRBJ2-5|TRBV10-2|15
TGCGCCAGCAGTGTCTCCGGGACTAGTGCGGAGACCCAGTACTTC
CASSVSGTSAETQYF
>NA|NA|TRBJ1-2|TRBV7-9|15
TGTGCCAGCAGCCATCCAGGGACACCTAACTATGGCTACACCTTC
CASSHPGTPNYGYTF
>NA|TRBD1|TRBJ1-1|TRBV27|14
TGTGCCAGCAGTTCAGGGGGAAGTTACACTGAAGCTTTCTTT
CASSSGGSYTEAFF
>once|NA|TRBJ2-1|TRBV6-5|15
TGTGCCAGCAGTTACATCGGGAGCTCCTACAATGAGCAGTTCTTC
CASSYIGSSYNEQFF
>NA|NA|TRBJ2-1|TRBV9|15
TGTGCCAGCAGCGCTGGACTCTCCTCCTACAATGAGCAGTTCTTC
CASSAGLSSYNEQFF
>few|NA|TRBJ1-1|TRBV19|13
TGCGCCAGTGACTACGGTGGGGGGGATGAAGCTTTCTTT
CASDYGGGDEAFF
>NA|NA|TRBJ1-6|TRBV6-6|14
TGTGCCAGCAGTTACCCGGGATCGAATTCACCCCTCCACTTT
CASSYPGSNSPLHF
>once|TRBD2|TRBJ2-1|TRBV10-3|17
TGTGCCATCAGTGTAGGAGGACTAGCGGACCGGTACAATGAGCAGTTCTTC
CAISVGGLADRYNEQFF
>NA|NA|TRBJ2-2|TRBV29-1|15
TGCAGCGTCTGCCCCGGGACTTCGAACACCGGGGAGCTGTTTTTT
CSVCPGTSNTGELFF
>NA|NA|TRBJ2-5|TRBV4-1|15
TGCGCCAGCAGCCAGGAGCCCCGGGTGGCTGAGACCCAGTACTTC
CASSQEPRVAETQYF
>NA|TRBD1|TRBJ1-2|TRBV11-2|13
TGTGCCAGCAGCTTGACAGGGTTGAATGGCTACACCTTC
CASSLTGLNGYTF
>large|NA|TRBJ1-1|TRBV11-2|12
TGTGCCAGCAGCTTAGTTGGGGGGGAAGCTTTCTTT
CASSLVGGEAFF
>NA|TRBD1|TRBJ2-7|TRBV7-9|14
TGTGCCAGCAGCTTGGACAGGGACGACTACGAGCAGTACTTC
CASSLDRDDYEQYF
>NA|NA|TRBJ2-1|TRBV2|15
TGTGCCAGCATTCAGACTGCATGGATGGTTGATGAGCAGTTCTTC
CASIQTAWMVDEQFF
>NA|NA|TRBJ2-3|TRBV5-4|13
TGTGCCAGCAGCGCTACCTCTTGGGATACGCAGTATTTT
CASSATSWDTQYF
>few|TRBD2|TRBJ2-7|TRBV28|14
TGTGCCAGCAGTTTATCTCGCGGGAGAGGCGAGCAGTACTTC
CASSLSRGRGEQYF
>NA|NA|TRBJ1-1|TRBV4-2|15
TGTGCCAGCAGCCAAGTTAGTTCGATTTTGGCTGAAGCTTTCTTT
CASSQVSSILAEAFF
>NA|NA|TRBJ2-5|TRBV11-2|14
TGTGCCAGCAGCTTAACGACAGGTCAAGAGACCCAGTACTTC
CASSLTTGQETQYF
>NA|NA|TRBJ2-7|TRBV27|16
TGTGCCAGCAGTTTTTCTATTGGGACGGGGGTGAGGGAGCAGTACTTC
CASSFSIGTGVREQYF
>NA|TRBD1|TRBJ1-2|TRBV27|16
TGTGCCAGCAGTACCCGGGACAGCCGAGGGAGATATGGCTACACCTTC
CASSTRDSRGRYGYTF
>NA|TRBD2|TRBJ2-7|TRBV12-5|13
TGTGCTAGATGTCTAGCGGACTCCTACGAGCAGTACTTC
CARCLADSYEQYF
>NA|NA|TRBJ1-1|TRBV5-6|13
TGTGCCAGCAGCCCCACGACGGGCACTGAAGCTTTCTTT
CASSPTTGTEAFF
>NA|NA|TRBJ1-2|TRBV4-1|14
TGCGCCAGCAGCCAGGTCAACGGACTCTATGGCTACACCTTC
CASSQVNGLYGYTF
>NA|TRBD2|TRBJ2-1|TRBV2|14
TGTGCCAGCAAAGGGACTAGCGGAAACAATGAGCAGTTCTTC
CASKGTSGNNEQFF
>NA|TRBD2|TRBJ2-7|TRBV4-3|15
TGCGCCAGCAGCCCCCTGGGAGCGGGAGCAGTCGAGCAGTACTTC
CASSPLGAGAVEQYF